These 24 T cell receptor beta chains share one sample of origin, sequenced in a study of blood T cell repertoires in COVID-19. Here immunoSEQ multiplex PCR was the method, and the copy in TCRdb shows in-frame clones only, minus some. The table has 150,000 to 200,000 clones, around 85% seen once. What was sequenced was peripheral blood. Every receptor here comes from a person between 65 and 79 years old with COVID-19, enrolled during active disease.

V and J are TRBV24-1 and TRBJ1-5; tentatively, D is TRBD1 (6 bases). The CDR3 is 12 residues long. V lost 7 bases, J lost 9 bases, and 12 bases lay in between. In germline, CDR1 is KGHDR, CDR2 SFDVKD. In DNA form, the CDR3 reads TGTGCCACCAGACAGGGCGCGGGGCCCCAGCATTTT. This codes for CATRQGAGPQHF.

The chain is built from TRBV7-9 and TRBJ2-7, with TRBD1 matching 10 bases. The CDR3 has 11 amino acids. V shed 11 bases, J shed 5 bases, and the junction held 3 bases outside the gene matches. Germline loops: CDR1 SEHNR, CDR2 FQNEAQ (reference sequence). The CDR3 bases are TGTGCCGGAGGGACAGGGGACGAGCAGTACTTC. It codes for CAGGTGDEQYF.

The CDR3 here is CASSKGGSGNTIYF. The CDR3 DNA follows: TGTGCCAGCTCCAAGGGGGGGTCTGGAAACACCATATATTTT. The chain combines TRBV28 with TRBJ1-3; perhaps TRBD1 as D (6 bases). The CDR3 contains 14 residues. Trimming cost V 8 bases and J 1 base, with 12 bases left between them. The germline V gene has CDR1 MDHEN and CDR2 SYDVKM.

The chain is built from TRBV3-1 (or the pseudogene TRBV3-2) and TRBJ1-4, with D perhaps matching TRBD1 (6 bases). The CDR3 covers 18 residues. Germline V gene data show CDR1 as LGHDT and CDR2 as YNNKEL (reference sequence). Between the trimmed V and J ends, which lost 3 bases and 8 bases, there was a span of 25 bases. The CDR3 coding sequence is TGTGCCAGCAGCCATTATTTGTCTCTGGGGGCCATCGGGGAAAAACTGTTTTTT. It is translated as CASSHYLSLGAIGEKLFF.

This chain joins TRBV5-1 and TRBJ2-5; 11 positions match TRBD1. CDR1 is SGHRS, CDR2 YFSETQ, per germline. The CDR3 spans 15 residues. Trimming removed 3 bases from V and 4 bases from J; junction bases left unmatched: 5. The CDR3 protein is CASSWKDRGLETQYF. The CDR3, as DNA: TGCGCCAGCAGCTGGAAGGACAGGGGGCTAGAGACCCAGTACTTC.

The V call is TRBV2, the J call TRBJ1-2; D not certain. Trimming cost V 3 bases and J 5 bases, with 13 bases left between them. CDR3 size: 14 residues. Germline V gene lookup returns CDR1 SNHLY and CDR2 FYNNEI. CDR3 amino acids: CASSDLAGLYGYTF. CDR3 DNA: TGTGCCAGCAGTGACCTGGCAGGCTTATATGGCTACACCTTC. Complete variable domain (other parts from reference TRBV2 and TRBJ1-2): EPEVTQTPSHQVTQMGQEVILRCVPISNHLYFYWYRQILGQKVEFLVSFYNNEISEKSEIFDDQFSVERPDGSNFTLKIRSTKLEDSAMYFCASSDLAGLYGYTFGSGTRLTVV.

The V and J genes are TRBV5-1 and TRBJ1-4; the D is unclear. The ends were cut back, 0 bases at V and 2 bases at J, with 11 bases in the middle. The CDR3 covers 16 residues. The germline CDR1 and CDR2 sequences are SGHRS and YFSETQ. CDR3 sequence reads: CASSLGGVGTNEKLFF. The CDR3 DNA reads TGCGCCAGCAGCTTGGGGGGAGTCGGGACTAATGAAAAACTGTTTTTT.

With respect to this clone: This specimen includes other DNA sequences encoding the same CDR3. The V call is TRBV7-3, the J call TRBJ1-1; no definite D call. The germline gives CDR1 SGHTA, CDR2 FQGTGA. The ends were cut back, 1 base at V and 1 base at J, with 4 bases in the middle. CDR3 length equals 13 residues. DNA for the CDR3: TGTGCCAGCAGCTTAAATCGGAACACTGAAGCTTTCTTT. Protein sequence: CASSLNRNTEAFF.

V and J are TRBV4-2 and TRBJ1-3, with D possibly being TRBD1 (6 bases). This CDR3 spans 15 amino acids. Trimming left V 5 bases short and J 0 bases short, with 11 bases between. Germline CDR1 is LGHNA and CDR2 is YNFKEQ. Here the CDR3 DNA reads TGTGCCAGCAGCGGGACACACCGCTCTGGAAACACCATATATTTT. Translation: CASSGTHRSGNTIYF.

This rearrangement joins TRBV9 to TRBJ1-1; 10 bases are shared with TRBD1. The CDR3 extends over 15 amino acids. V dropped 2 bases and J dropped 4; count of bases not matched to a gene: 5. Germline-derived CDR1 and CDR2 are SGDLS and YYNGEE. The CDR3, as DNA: TGTGCCAGCAGCGTGGGAGGACAGGGGGGCACTGAAGCTTTCTTT. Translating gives CASSVGGQGGTEAFF.

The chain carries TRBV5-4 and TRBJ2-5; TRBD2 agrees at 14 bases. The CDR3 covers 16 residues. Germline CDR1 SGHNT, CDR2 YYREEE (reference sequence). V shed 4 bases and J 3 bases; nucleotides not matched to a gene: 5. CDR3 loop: CASSQTSGRGKETQYF. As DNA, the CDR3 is TGTGCCAGCAGCCAGACTAGCGGGAGGGGGAAAGAGACCCAGTACTTC.

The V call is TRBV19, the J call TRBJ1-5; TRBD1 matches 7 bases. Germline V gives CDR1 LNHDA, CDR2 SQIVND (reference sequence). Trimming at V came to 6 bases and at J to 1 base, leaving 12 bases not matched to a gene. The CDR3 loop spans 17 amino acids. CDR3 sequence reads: CASSRSTGVLSNQPQHF. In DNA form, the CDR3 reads TGTGCCAGTAGCCGGTCAACAGGGGTTTTGAGCAATCAGCCCCAGCATTTT.

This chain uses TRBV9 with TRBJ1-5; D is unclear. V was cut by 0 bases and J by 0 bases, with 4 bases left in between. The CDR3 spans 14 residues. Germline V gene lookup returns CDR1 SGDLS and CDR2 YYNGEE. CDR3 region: CASSVGDSNQPQHF. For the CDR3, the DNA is TGTGCCAGCAGCGTAGGAGATAGCAATCAGCCCCAGCATTTT.

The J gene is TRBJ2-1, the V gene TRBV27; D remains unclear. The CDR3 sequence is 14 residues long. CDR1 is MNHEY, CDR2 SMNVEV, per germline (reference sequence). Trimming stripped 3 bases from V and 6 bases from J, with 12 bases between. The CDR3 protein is CASSFAGLGNEQFF. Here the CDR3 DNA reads TGTGCCAGCAGTTTTGCAGGTTTGGGCAATGAGCAGTTCTTC.

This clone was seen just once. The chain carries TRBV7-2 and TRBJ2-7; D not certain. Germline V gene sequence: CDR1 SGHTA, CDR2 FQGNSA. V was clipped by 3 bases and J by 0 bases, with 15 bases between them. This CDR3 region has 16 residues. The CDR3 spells CASSLLSAASSYEQYF. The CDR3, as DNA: TGTGCCAGCAGCTTGTTGAGTGCGGCCAGCTCCTACGAGCAGTACTTC.

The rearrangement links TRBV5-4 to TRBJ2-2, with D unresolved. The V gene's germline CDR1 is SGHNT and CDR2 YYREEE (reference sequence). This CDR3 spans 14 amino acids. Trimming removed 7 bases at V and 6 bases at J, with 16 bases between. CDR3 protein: CASRRQRWAGELFF. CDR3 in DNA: TGTGCCAGCCGACGTCAGCGCTGGGCCGGGGAGCTGTTTTTT.

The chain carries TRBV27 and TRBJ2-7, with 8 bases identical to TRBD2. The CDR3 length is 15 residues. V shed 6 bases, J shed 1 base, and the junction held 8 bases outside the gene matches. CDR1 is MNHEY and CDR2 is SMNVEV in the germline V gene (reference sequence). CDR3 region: CASSPGLGISYEQYF. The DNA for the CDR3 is TGTGCCAGCAGCCCGGGACTAGGTATTTCCTACGAGCAGTACTTC.

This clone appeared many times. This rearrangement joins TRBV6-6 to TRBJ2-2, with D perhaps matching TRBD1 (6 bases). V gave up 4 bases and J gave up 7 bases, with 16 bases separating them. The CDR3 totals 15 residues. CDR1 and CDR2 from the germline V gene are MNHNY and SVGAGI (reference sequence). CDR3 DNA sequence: TGTGCCAGCAGTTTACAGGGAATGAAGGGCGGGGAGCTGTTTTTT. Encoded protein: CASSLQGMKGGELFF.

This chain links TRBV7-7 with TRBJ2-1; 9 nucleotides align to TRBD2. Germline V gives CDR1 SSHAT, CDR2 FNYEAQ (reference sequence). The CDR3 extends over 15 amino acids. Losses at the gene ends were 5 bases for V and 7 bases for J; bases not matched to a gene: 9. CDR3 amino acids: CASSRGAGGANEQFF. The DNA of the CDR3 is TGTGCCAGCAGCCGGGGGGCGGGAGGGGCGAATGAGCAGTTCTTC.

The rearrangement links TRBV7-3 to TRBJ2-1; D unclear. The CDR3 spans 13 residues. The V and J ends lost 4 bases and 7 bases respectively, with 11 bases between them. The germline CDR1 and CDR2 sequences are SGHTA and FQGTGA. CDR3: CASSSTTRNEQFF. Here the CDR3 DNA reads TGTGCCAGCAGCTCAACGACTCGAAATGAGCAGTTCTTC.

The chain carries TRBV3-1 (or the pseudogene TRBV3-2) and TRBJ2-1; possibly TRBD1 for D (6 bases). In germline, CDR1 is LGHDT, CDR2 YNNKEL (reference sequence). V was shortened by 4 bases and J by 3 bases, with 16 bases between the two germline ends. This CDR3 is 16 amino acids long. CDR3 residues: CASSPRGGVYYNEQFF. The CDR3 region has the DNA TGTGCCAGCAGCCCCAGAGGGGGAGTGTACTACAATGAGCAGTTCTTC.

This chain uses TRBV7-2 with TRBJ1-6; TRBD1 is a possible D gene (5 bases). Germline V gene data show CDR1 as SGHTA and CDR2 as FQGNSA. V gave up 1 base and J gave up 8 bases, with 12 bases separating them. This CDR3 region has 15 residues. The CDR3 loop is CASSLEAGPDSPLHF. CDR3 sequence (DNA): TGTGCCAGCAGCTTAGAGGCAGGGCCTGATTCACCCCTCCACTTT.

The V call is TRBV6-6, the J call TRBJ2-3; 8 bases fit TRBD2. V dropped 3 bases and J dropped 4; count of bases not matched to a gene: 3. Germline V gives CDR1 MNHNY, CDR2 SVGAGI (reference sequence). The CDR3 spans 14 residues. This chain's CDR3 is CASSYSGVSDTQYF. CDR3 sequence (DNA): TGTGCCAGCAGTTATAGCGGGGTGTCAGATACGCAGTATTTT.

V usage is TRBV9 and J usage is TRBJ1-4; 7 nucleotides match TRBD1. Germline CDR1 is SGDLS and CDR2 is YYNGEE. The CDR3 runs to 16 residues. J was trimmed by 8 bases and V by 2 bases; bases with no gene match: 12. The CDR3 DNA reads TGTGCCAGCAGCGTCACACCGGGACAGAGGCGGGAAAAACTGTTTTTT. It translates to CASSVTPGQRREKLFF. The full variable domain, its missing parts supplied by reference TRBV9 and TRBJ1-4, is DSGVTQTPKHLITATGQRVTLRCSPRSGDLSVYWYQQSLDQGLQFLIQYYNGEERAKGNILERFSAQQFPDLHSELNLSSLELGDSALYFCASSVTPGQRREKLFFGSGTQLSVL.